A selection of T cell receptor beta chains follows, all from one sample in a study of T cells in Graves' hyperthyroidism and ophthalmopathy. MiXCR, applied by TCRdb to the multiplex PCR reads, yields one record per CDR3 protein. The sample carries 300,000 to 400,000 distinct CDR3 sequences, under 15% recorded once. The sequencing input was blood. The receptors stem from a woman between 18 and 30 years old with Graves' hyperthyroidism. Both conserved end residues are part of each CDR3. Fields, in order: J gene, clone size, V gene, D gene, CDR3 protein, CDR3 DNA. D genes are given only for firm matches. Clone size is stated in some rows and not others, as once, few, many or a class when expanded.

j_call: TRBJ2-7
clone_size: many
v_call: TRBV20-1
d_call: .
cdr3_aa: CSASPFSFGPSSYEQYF
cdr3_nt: TGCAGTGCTAGCCCCTTCAGCTTCGGACCGTCATCCTACGAGCAGTACTTC

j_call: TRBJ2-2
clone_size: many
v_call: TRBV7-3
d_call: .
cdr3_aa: CASSRDHKSGELFF
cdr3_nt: TGTGCCAGCAGCCGGGACCACAAATCCGGGGAGCTGTTTTTT

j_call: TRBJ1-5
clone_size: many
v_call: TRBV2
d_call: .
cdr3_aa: CASSLRSYSNQPQHF
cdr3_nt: TGTGCCAGCAGTTTAAGGTCGTATAGCAATCAGCCCCAGCATTTT

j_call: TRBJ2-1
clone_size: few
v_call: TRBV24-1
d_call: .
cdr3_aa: CATSEDYNEQSF
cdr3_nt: TGTGCCACCAGTGAAGATTACAATGAGCAGTCCTTC

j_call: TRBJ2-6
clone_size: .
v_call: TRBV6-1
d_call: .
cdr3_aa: CASSDLSPGANVLTF
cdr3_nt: TGTGCCAGCAGTGATTTGAGCCCTGGGGCCAACGTCCTGACTTTC

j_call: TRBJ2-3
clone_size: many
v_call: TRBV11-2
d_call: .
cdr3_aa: CASSLEGSNTDTQYF
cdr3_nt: TGTGCCAGCAGCTTAGAGGGGTCGAACACAGATACGCAGTATTTT

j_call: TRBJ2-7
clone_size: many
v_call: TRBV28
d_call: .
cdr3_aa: CASKKAGRDEQYF
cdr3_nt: TGTGCCAGCAAAAAGGCGGGGCGTGACGAGCAGTACTTC

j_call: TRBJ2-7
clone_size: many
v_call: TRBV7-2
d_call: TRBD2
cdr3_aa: CASSSTLAGRPYEQYF
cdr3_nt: TGTGCCAGCAGCTCCACCCTAGCGGGGCGACCCTACGAGCAGTACTTC

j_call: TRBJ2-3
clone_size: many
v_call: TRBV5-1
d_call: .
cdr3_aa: CASSPSRGASTDTQYF
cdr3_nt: TGCGCCAGCAGCCCTTCCCGGGGGGCTAGCACAGATACGCAGTATTTT

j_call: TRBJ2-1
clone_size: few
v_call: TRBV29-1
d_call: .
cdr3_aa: CSVEVAGNEQFF
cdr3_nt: TGCAGCGTTGAAGTAGCAGGCAATGAGCAGTTCTTC

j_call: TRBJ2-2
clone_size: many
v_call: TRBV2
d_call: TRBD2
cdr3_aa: CASRAGGGWNTGELFF
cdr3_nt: TGTGCCAGCAGAGCCGGGGGGGGCTGGAACACCGGGGAGCTGTTTTTT

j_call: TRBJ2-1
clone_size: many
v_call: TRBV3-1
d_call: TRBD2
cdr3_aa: CASSHLAGENNEQFF
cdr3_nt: TGTGCCAGCAGCCATCTAGCGGGAGAAAACAATGAGCAGTTCTTC

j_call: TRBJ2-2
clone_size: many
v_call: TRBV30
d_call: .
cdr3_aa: CAWSVMGAGELFF
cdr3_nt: TGTGCCTGGAGTGTTATGGGTGCCGGGGAGCTGTTTTTT

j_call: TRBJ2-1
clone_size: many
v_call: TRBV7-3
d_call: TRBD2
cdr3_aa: CASSLNSGGINEQFF
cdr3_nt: TGTGCCAGCAGCTTAAATAGCGGGGGAATCAATGAGCAGTTCTTC

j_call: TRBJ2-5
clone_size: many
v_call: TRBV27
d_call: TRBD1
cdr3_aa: CASSRWDRRGTQYF
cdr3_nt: TGTGCCAGCAGCCGATGGGACAGGAGAGGGACCCAGTACTTC

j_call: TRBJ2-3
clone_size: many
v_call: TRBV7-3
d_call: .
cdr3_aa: CASTRSGYSTDTQYF
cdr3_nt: TGTGCCAGCACCCGTAGCGGATATAGCACAGATACGCAGTATTTT

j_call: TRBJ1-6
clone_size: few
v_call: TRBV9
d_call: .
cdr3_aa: CASSPRATHSSYNSPLHF
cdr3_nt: TGTGCCAGCAGCCCCCGGGCAACCCACTCCTCCTATAATTCACCCCTCCACTTT

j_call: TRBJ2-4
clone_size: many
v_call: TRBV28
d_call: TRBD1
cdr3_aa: CASSFGQGQNIQYF
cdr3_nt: TGTGCCAGCAGTTTCGGACAGGGCCAAAACATTCAGTACTTC

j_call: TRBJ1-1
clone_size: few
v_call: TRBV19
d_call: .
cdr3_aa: CASSEWRGTEAFF
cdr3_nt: TGTGCCAGTAGTGAGTGGCGGGGCACTGAAGCTTTTTTT

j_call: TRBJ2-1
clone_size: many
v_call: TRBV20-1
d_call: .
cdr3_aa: CSARVAGQGGNNEQFF
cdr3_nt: TGCAGTGCTAGGGTGGCAGGACAGGGAGGGAACAATGAGCAGTTCTTC

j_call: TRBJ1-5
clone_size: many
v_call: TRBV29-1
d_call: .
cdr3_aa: CAGGQSNQPQHF
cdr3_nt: TGTGCGGGAGGACAGTCCAATCAGCCCCAGCATTTT

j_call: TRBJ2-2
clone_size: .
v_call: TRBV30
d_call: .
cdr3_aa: CAWNVGGDTGELFF
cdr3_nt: TGTGCCTGGAATGTGGGGGGTGACACCGGGGAGCTGTTTTTT

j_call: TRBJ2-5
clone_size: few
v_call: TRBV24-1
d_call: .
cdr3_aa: CATSGLDSHQTQYF
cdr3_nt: TGTGCCACCAGTGGTTTGGACAGCCACCAGACCCAGTACTTC

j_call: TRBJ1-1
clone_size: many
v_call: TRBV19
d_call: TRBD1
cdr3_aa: CASSIRDSLLMNTEAFF
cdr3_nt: TGTGCCAGTAGTATCCGGGACAGCCTTCTGATGAACACTGAAGCTTTCTTT

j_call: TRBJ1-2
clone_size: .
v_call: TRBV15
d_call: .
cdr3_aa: CATSRTPGEDGYTF
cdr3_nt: TGTGCCACCAGCAGAACACCGGGGGAAGATGGCTACACCTTC

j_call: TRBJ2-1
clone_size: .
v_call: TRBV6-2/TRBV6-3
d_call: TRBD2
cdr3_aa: CASSALTGRRYEQFF
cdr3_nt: TGTGCCAGCAGTGCTCTCACCGGGAGGCGGTATGAGCAGTTCTTC

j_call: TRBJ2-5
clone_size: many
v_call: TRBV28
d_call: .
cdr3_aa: CASSLRGENQSRVRTQYF
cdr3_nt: TGTGCCAGCAGTTTAAGGGGGGAGAACCAGTCAAGAGTTCGGACCCAGTACTTC

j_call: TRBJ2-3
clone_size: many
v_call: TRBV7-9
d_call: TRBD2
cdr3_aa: CASSLSPVGAGRGDTQYF
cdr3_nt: TGTGCCAGCAGCTTATCCCCGGTGGGAGCGGGAAGGGGAGATACGCAGTATTTT

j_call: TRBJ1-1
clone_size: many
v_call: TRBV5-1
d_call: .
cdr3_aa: CASGVRPGTNTEAFF
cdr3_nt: TGCGCCAGCGGGGTGAGGCCAGGGACCAACACTGAAGCTTTCTTT

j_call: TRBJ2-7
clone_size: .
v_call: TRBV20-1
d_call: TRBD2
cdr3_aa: CSANRGGREQYF
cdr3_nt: TGCAGTGCGAACCGCGGGGGTAGGGAGCAGTACTTC

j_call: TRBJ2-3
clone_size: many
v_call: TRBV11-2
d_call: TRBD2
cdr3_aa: CASSFTSGTSGTDTQYF
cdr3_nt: TGTGCCAGCAGCTTCACGTCCGGGACTAGCGGCACAGATACGCAGTATTTT

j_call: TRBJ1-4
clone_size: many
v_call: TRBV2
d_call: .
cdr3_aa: CASRPGEYEKLFF
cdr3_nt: TGTGCCAGCAGACCAGGGGAGTATGAAAAACTGTTTTTT

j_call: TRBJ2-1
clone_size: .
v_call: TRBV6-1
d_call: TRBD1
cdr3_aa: CASSPQGQLIYNEQFF
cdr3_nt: TGTGCCAGCAGTCCCCAGGGACAGCTGATTTACAATGAGCAGTTCTTC

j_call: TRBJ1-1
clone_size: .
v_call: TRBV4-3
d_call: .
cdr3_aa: CASSPSQGVKTEAFF
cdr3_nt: TGCGCCAGCAGCCCTTCACAAGGGGTTAAGACTGAAGCTTTCTTT

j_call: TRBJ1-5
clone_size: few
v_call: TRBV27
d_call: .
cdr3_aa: CASSFSQLGSNQPQHF
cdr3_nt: TGTGCCAGCAGTTTTTCGCAATTGGGTAGCAATCAGCCCCAGCATTTT

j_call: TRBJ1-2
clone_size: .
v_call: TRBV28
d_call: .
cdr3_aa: CASSLYRNYGYTF
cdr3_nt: TGTGCCAGCAGTTTATACAGGAACTATGGCTACACCTTC

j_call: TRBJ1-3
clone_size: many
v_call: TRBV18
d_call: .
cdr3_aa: CASSPPGNTIYF
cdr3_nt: TGTGCCAGCTCACCACCTGGAAACACCATATATTTT

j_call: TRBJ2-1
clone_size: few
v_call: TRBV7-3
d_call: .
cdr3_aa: CASSWGTFSYNEQFF
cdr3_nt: TGTGCCAGCAGCTGGGGGACATTCTCCTACAATGAGCAGTTCTTC

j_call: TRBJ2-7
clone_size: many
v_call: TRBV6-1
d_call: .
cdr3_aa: CASSPGGAAEQYF
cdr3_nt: TGTGCCAGCAGTCCCGGTGGAGCTGCCGAGCAGTACTTC

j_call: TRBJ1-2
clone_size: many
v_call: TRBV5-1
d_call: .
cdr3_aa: CASSFTEWQGKVYGYTF
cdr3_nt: TGCGCCAGCAGCTTTACAGAGTGGCAGGGCAAGGTCTATGGCTACACCTTC

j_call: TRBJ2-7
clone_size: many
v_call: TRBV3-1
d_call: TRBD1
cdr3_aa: CASSHPDRGHEQYF
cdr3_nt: TGTGCCAGCAGCCATCCCGACAGGGGCCACGAGCAGTACTTC

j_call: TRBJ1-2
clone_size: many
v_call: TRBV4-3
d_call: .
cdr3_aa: CASSQEWGRNGYTF
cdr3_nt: TGCGCCAGCAGCCAAGAATGGGGGCGCAATGGCTACACCTTC

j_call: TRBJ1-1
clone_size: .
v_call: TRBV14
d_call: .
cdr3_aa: CASSPRSGFVEAFF
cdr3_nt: TGTGCCAGCAGCCCAAGGTCCGGATTCGTTGAAGCTTTCTTT

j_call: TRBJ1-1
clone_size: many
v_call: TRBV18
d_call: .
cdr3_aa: CASSRTQGRVTEAFF
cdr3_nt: TGTGCCAGCTCACGTACACAGGGTAGGGTAACTGAAGCTTTCTTT

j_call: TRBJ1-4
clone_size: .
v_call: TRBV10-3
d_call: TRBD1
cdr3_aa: CAMSPGQGDNEKLFF
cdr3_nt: TGTGCCATGAGTCCGGGACAGGGGGACAATGAAAAACTGTTTTTT

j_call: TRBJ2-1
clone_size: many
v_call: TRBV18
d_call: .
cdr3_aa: CASSPRRDPYNEQFF
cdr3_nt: TGTGCCAGCTCACCACGCCGGGATCCTTACAATGAGCAGTTCTTC